These 5 T cell receptor beta chains were sequenced from one sample in a study of OX40 agonist ivuxolimab in advanced cancers. Assay used: immunoSEQ multiplex PCR; TCRdb lists only in-frame clones, some missing. The data show around 95,000 clones, over 75% seen once. This sample comprised CD4+ or CD8+ T cells sorted from blood, obtained in a trial of the OX40 agonist ivuxolimab. Receptors originate from an adult with an advanced solid tumor such as melanoma, head and neck, liver or kidney cancer.

The CDR3 DNA sequence: TGTGCCAGCAGTGAACAGCCTCTGAACACCGGGGAGCTGTTTTTT. Protein: CASSEQPLNTGELFF. This sequence joins TRBV6-4 and TRBJ2-2, with D unclear. Germline V gives CDR1 MRHNA, CDR2 SNTAGT. This CDR3 spans 15 amino acids. Trimming left V 3 bases short and J 1 base short, with 9 bases between.

The V call is TRBV12-5, the J call TRBJ2-7, with D unresolved. Looked up from germline, CDR1 is LGHNT and CDR2 is FRNRAP. V was shortened by 6 bases and J by 3 bases, with 18 bases between the two germline ends. This CDR3 is 15 amino acids long. This chain's CDR3 is CASGPRIQAIYEQYF. As DNA, the CDR3 is TGTGCTAGTGGCCCAAGGATCCAGGCCATCTACGAGCAGTACTTC.

The chain combines TRBV5-1 with TRBJ2-4; D ambiguous. CDR3 length: 15 amino acids. Germline assignment: CDR1 SGHRS and CDR2 YFSETQ. V was shortened by 1 base and J by 0 bases, with 8 bases between the two germline ends. Here the CDR3 reads CASSLIPGAKNIQYF. In DNA form, the CDR3 reads TGCGCCAGCAGCTTGATCCCAGGAGCCAAAAACATTCAGTACTTC.

This clone was found once. V usage is TRBV19 and J usage is TRBJ1-5; D unclear. The germline gives CDR1 LNHDA, CDR2 SQIVND (reference sequence). The CDR3 length is 12 residues. Trimming cost V 8 bases and J 4 bases, with 9 bases left between them. CDR3 bases: TGTGCCAGTCATGGGGATAATCAGCCCCAGCATTTT. This codes for CASHGDNQPQHF.

The chain recombines TRBV28 with TRBJ1-1; tentatively, D is TRBD1 (6 bases). The V end was cut by 4 bases, the J end by 0 bases, with 9 bases between. There are 14 residues in the CDR3. Looked up from germline, CDR1 is MDHEN and CDR2 is SYDVKM. The DNA of the CDR3 is TGTGCCAGCAGTTCGACAGGAGTGAACACTGAAGCTTTCTTT. Its translation is CASSSTGVNTEAFF. Looking up the rest from reference TRBV28 and TRBJ1-1 gives the full variable domain: DVKVTQSSRYLVKRTGEKVFLECVQDMDHENMFWYRQDPGLGLRLIYFSYDVKMKEKGDIPEGYSVSREKKERFSLILESASTNQTSMYLCASSSTGVNTEAFFGQGTRLTVV.